This TCR beta chain is drawn from a study of neoadjuvant anti-PD-1 for oral cavity cancer (dated by TCRdb to about 2021). In the study overall: Before undergoing curative-intent surgical resection, most patients got three to four biweekly nivolumab doses at 3 mg/kg. A fourth nivolumab dose was given around day 43 to patients without progression, and definitive surgical resection was performed in those patients on days 50-56. Responders were defined as patients with complete response, partial response or stable disease by RECIST 1.1; non-responders were defined as patients with progression. The parent correlative cohort had about a dozen patients and a response rate of 30% to 35%.

This specimen's time point label, per the study, means: after neoadjuvant nivolumab, at surgical resection. Patients were newly diagnosed with stage II-IVA oral cavity squamous cell carcinoma and had received no prior systemic or radiation treatment. The cohort was made up of patients with locally advanced, HPV-negative oral cavity squamous cell carcinoma. No culture maintenance or expansion was done, as the peripheral blood mononuclear cells went straight to analysis. Samples were obtained from a longitudinal correlative study of a single-arm phase II trial of neoadjuvant nivolumab in oral cavity squamous cell carcinoma. Subject-matched pre- and post-treatment PBMCs and tumors from three responders and three non-responders underwent genomic DNA-based TCRbeta sequencing. Peripheral blood mononuclear cells were collected before nivolumab treatment and again after treatment, at the time of surgery. Genomic DNA was isolated from PBMCs using the Maxwell RSC DNA from Cells kit.

Points the paper makes about the study in general: The TCR analyses had only a few patients in each response group, and the authors called for validation in larger cohorts. After neoadjuvant nivolumab, non-responders showed significantly higher T cell clonality (Gini index) in PBMCs than responders did. A higher pretreatment blood Treg/Th17 ratio correlated with both higher pretreatment blood TCRbeta clonality and lower post-treatment tumor TCRbeta clonality.

Including the terminal cysteine and phenylalanine, the CDR3 comprises 15 residues. CDR3 DNA is the only sequence kept; it has 45 bases, read in frame from the first base. The junction shows trimming of 6 bases on V and 3 bases on J, plus 15 bases between the germline ends. Via the germline V gene (reference sequence), CDR1 is LNHDA and CDR2 SQIVND. For deep sequencing, PBMC libraries mostly used around 0.45 ug of input genomic DNA, with six replicates for each sample. The immunoSEQ hsTCRbeta kit was used to prepare TCRbeta libraries according to the manufacturer's instructions. An Illumina NovaSeq 6000 S4 flow cell was used to sequence the final libraries, which had first been combined to 3 nM. Regarding the original processing steps: Raw data preprocessing and quality control were performed with the immunoSEQ Analyzer. The analysis was restricted to productive rearrangements, with each unique CDR3 amino acid sequence defining a clonotype. Using the R package tcR, the researchers computed the Gini-Simpson index as their estimate of repertoire clonality. Gini indices were compared with Student's t test, and associations with tumor size change were assessed by Pearson correlation. As stored in TCRdb, this immuneACCESS dataset retains in-frame rearrangements with V and J assigned. A fraction of the clones does not appear; measured against another copy, unresolved V genes explain less than half of the discrepancy, and the remainder lacks a known reason. V and J calls plus clone size are reproduced from that table; the DNA served to infer D and trimming. Within this sample are around 65,000 clones, with approximately 87% of them counted one time only. Approximately 2.8% of the sample is held by the ten biggest clonotypes.

In regard to this clone: No antigen is known for it. The record has no base qualities; no much larger clone is one base away.

This TCR came from a person aged 35 to 85 with oral cavity squamous cell carcinoma. The material was PBMCs, obtained after nivolumab (anti-PD-1) treatment. The sequence is built from TRBV19 and TRBJ1-5, with TRBD1 as a weak D call on 5 bases. The CDR3 loop reads CASSTTLGTNQPQHF. The nucleotides read TGTGCCAGTAGCACCACGCTCGGGACCAATCAGCCCCAGCATTTT.